Listed below are T cell receptor beta chains from one sample, sequenced in a study of identical twins. TCRdb ran MiXCR on the 5' RACE reads and lists one entry per CDR3 protein. The sample lists over 500,000 distinct CDR3 sequences; 22% were seen once. These data were also filed under a second study, of T cells expressing NK-cell markers.

The specimen sequenced was CD4+ T cells sorted from blood. The receptors shown here come from a woman under 30 in good health. Each CDR3 is given with its conserved first and last residue. Fields, in order: J gene, D gene, V gene, CDR3 length, clone size, CDR3 protein, CDR3 DNA. A D gene is named only where the DNA matches it firmly. Clone sizes are given selectively: once, few, many, or a class where the clone is expanded.

TRBJ2-7 - TRBV5-1 12 many CASRGAAYEQYF TGCGCCAGCAGGGGAGCTGCCTACGAGCAGTACTTC
TRBJ2-1 TRBD1 TRBV12-3/TRBV12-4 11 - CASSSRTGGFF TGTGCCAGCAGTTCTCGGACAGGGGGCTTCTTC
TRBJ2-1 TRBD1 TRBV24-1 15 - CATSDAGTGIDEQFF TGTGCCACCAGTGACGCCGGGACAGGGATCGATGAGCAGTTCTTC
TRBJ2-7 TRBD1 TRBV5-1 15 many CASSQRTGGSYEQYF TGCGCCAGCAGCCAAAGGACAGGGGGCTCCTACGAGCAGTACTTC
TRBJ2-3 TRBD2 TRBV12-3/TRBV12-4 16 few CASSFSLAGGQNTQYF TGTGCCAGCAGTTTCTCCCTAGCGGGAGGACAGAATACGCAGTATTTT
TRBJ1-5 - TRBV3-1 15 few CASSRSGVGDQPQHF TGTGCCAGCAGCCGCTCAGGGGTCGGGGATCAGCCCCAGCATTTT
TRBJ1-1 - TRBV29-1 14 - CSVVKGSGNTEAFF TGCAGCGTTGTAAAGGGCTCGGGGAACACTGAAGCTTTCTTT
TRBJ2-1 TRBD2 TRBV20-1 15 - CSATRLAALGSEQFF TGCAGTGCTACCCGCCTAGCGGCCCTCGGAAGTGAGCAGTTCTTC
TRBJ2-2 - TRBV15 15 few CATSRGAPGTGELFF TGTGCCACCAGCAGAGGTGCCCCGGGCACCGGGGAGCTGTTTTTT
TRBJ2-7 - TRBV5-1 13 few CASSVWGGREQYF TGCGCCAGCAGCGTCTGGGGGGGCCGCGAGCAGTACTTC
TRBJ2-1 - TRBV5-1 14 - CASTSASAADEQFF TGCGCCAGCACTTCGGCTAGCGCCGCCGATGAGCAGTTCTTC
TRBJ2-5 - TRBV20-1 13 few CSGRYGGTETQYF TGCAGTGGAAGATACGGCGGGACTGAGACCCAGTACTTC
TRBJ2-7 TRBD2 TRBV29-1 14 - CSVRGSGFSYEQYF TGCAGCGTTCGCGGGAGTGGATTTTCCTACGAGCAGTACTTC
TRBJ1-1 TRBD1 TRBV7-9 16 once CASSFRVAGGPTEAFF TGTGCCAGCAGCTTCCGGGTCGCAGGGGGACCCACTGAAGCTTTCTTT
TRBJ1-1 - TRBV10-3 14 few CAISESGGTAEAFF TGTGCCATCAGTGAGTCGGGGGGAACAGCAGAAGCTTTCTTT
TRBJ2-1 - TRBV10-3 15 few CAISDHTTGFNEQFF TGTGCCATCAGTGACCATACCACAGGGTTCAATGAGCAGTTCTTC
TRBJ2-1 TRBD2 TRBV18 16 few CASSLTPGLALHEQFF TGTGCCAGCTCACTGACACCGGGACTAGCGCTCCATGAGCAGTTCTTC
TRBJ1-1 - TRBV20-1 13 - CSARKVSVDEAFF TGCAGTGCTAGGAAGGTTTCGGTTGATGAAGCTTTCTTT
TRBJ2-5 - TRBV18 14 - CASSQKTGQETQYF TGTGCCAGCTCACAAAAGACAGGTCAAGAGACCCAGTACTTC
TRBJ1-1 - TRBV20-1 14 - CSASIHGLNTEAFF TGCAGTGCTAGTATTCATGGGCTGAACACTGAAGCTTTCTTT
TRBJ1-2 - TRBV24-1 16 many CATSDPGSRRDYGYTF TGTGCCACCAGTGATCCCGGCTCCCGGAGAGACTATGGCTACACCTTC
TRBJ2-1 - TRBV11-3 14 - CASSSHLNVNEQFF TGTGCCAGCAGCTCTCATCTCAACGTCAATGAGCAGTTCTTC
TRBJ2-1 TRBD1 TRBV7-8 16 few CASNRGGTGVGNEQFF TGTGCCAGCAACCGAGGGGGGACAGGGGTAGGCAATGAGCAGTTCTTC
TRBJ1-3 - TRBV7-9 15 - CASSLAGGAGNTIYF TGTGCCAGCAGCTTAGCGGGCGGAGCCGGAAACACCATATATTTT
TRBJ2-3 - TRBV20-1 15 - CSAAPKGRGTDTQYF TGCAGTGCCGCTCCCAAGGGCAGGGGTACAGATACGCAGTATTTT
TRBJ1-1 - TRBV20-1 12 - CSASRTGTEAFF TGCAGTGCTAGCAGAACGGGAACTGAAGCTTTCTTT
TRBJ2-5 TRBD2 TRBV12-3/TRBV12-4 16 - CASSTPAGDPGETQYF TGTGCCAGCAGTACCCCAGCGGGGGACCCGGGGGAGACCCAGTACTTC
TRBJ2-1 TRBD2 TRBV6-2/TRBV6-3 14 - CASSISSGYNEQFF TGTGCCAGCAGTATATCTAGCGGGTACAATGAGCAGTTCTTC
TRBJ1-1 TRBD1 TRBV6-5 16 many CASSYVAGGMNTEAFF TGTGCCAGCAGTTACGTGGCAGGGGGCATGAACACTGAAGCTTTCTTT
TRBJ2-7 TRBD1 TRBV20-1 13 - CSASRTGIYEQYF TGCAGTGCTAGTCGGACAGGTATCTACGAGCAGTACTTC
TRBJ2-5 TRBD2 TRBV10-3 14 - CAISGLAGEGAQYF TGTGCCATCAGTGGACTAGCGGGAGAGGGGGCCCAGTACTTC
TRBJ1-5 - TRBV7-2 16 - CASSLRFLGLDQPQHF TGTGCCAGCAGCTTAAGGTTTTTGGGGCTAGATCAGCCCCAGCATTTT
TRBJ2-5 - TRBV5-1 12 - CASSEIRETQYF TGCGCCAGCAGCGAGATCCGAGAGACCCAGTACTTC
TRBJ1-5 - TRBV6-1 15 - CASSGQGLNNQPQHF TGTGCCAGCAGTGGCCAGGGGTTAAACAATCAGCCCCAGCATTTT
TRBJ2-1 TRBD1 TRBV6-2/TRBV6-3 16 - CASSSSGTGLYNEQFF TGTGCCAGCAGTTCCTCCGGGACAGGTCTTTACAATGAGCAGTTCTTC
TRBJ1-1 - TRBV14 14 - CASSNRPGDTEAFF TGTGCCAGCAGCAATCGACCTGGGGACACTGAAGCTTTCTTT
TRBJ2-1 TRBD2 TRBV19 17 - CASSISPLAGGGDEQFF TGTGCCAGTAGTATTTCCCCCTTAGCGGGGGGTGGGGATGAGCAGTTCTTC